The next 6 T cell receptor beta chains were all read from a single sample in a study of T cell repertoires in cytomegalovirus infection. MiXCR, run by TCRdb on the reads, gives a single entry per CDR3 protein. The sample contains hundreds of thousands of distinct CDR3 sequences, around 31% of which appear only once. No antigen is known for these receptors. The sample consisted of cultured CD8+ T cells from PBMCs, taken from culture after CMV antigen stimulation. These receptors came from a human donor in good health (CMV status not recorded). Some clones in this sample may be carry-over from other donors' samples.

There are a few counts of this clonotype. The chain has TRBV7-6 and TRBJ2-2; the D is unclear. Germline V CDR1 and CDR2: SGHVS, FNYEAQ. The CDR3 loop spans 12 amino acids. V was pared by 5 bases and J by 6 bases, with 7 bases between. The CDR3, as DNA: TGTGCCAGCAGCCAAACCCCCGGGGAGCTGTTTTTT. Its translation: CASSQTPGELFF.

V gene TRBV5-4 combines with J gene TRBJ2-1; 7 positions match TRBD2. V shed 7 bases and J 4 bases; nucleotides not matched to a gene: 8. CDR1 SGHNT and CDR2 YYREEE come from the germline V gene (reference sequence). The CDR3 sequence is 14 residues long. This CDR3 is CASRPGAGYNEQFF. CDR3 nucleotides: TGTGCCAGCCGACCCGGAGCGGGGTACAATGAGCAGTTCTTC.

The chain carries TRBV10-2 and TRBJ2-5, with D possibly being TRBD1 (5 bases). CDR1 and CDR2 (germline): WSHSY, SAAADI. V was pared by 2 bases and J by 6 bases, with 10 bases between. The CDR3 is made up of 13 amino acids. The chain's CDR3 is CASSEGHKKTQYF. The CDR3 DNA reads TGCGCCAGCAGTGAGGGACACAAGAAGACCCAGTACTTC.

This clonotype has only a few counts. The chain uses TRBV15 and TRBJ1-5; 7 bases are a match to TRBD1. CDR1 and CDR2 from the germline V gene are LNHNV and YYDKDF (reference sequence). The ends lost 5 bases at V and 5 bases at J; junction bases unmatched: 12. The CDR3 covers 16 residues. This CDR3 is CATSLEQGTGDQPQHF. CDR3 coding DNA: TGTGCCACCAGCCTCGAACAGGGGACGGGGGATCAGCCCCAGCATTTT.

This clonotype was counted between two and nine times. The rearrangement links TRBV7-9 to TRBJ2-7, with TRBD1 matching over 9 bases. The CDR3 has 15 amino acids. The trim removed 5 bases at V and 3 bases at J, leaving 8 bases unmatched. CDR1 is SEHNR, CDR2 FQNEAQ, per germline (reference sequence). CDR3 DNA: TGTGCCAGCAGCCCCCCGAGGGGACAGGGCTACGAGCAGTACTTC. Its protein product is CASSPPRGQGYEQYF.

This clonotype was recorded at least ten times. In nucleotides, the CDR3 is TGTGCCAGCAGCTTAGAGCTAGCAGCCGGGGAGCTGTTTTTT. Translated: CASSLELAAGELFF. This rearrangement joins TRBV7-2 to TRBJ2-2; possibly TRBD2 for D (5 bases). The length of the CDR3 is 14 residues. The V end lost 1 base, the J end lost 6 bases, and 9 bases lay between the germline ends. Germline CDR1 SGHTA, CDR2 FQGNSA.